The rows below give T cell receptor beta chains drawn from one sample of a study of blood T cells in healthy people across ages. TCRdb re-derived calls from the 5' RACE reads in MiXCR, one entry per CDR3 protein. This sample yields roughly 800,000 distinct CDR3 sequences, of which 40% to 65% are seen a single time; approximately 40% belongs to the top ten. Material for sequencing was blood. The receptors shown here come from a man older than 75 in good health. The conserved cysteine and the conserved F or W are not part of the CDR3 here. The order of the fields is V gene, J gene, clone size, CDR3 protein. Clone size is shown for a subset of rows, as once, few, many or a class of expanded clone.

v_gene: TRBV2; j_gene: TRBJ1-2; abundance: .; CDR3aa: ASRVNYGYT
v_gene: TRBV9; j_gene: TRBJ2-7; abundance: .; CDR3aa: ASSAGLAGEEQY
v_gene: TRBV10-3; j_gene: TRBJ1-1; abundance: .; CDR3aa: ATRDGGTEAF
v_gene: TRBV12-3/TRBV12-4; j_gene: TRBJ2-3; abundance: .; CDR3aa: ASTPQKGYAY
v_gene: TRBV5-1; j_gene: TRBJ2-7; abundance: few; CDR3aa: ASSHGTGVSSYEQY
v_gene: TRBV9; j_gene: TRBJ2-1; abundance: .; CDR3aa: ASSPRTGDYNEQF
v_gene: TRBV6-1; j_gene: TRBJ2-7; abundance: .; CDR3aa: ASSMGAGSPHEQY
v_gene: TRBV12-3/TRBV12-4; j_gene: TRBJ2-7; abundance: .; CDR3aa: ASSYVSSSYEQY
v_gene: TRBV4-2; j_gene: TRBJ2-1; abundance: .; CDR3aa: ASSQAGTSGYNEQF
v_gene: TRBV5-1; j_gene: TRBJ2-4; abundance: .; CDR3aa: ASSFSQLLAKNIQY
v_gene: TRBV12-3/TRBV12-4; j_gene: TRBJ2-1; abundance: .; CDR3aa: ASQRRMRDNEQF
v_gene: TRBV7-2; j_gene: TRBJ2-5; abundance: .; CDR3aa: ASSLMVVGRETQY
v_gene: TRBV25-1; j_gene: TRBJ1-4; abundance: .; CDR3aa: ASSGGGREKLF
v_gene: TRBV14; j_gene: TRBJ1-5; abundance: .; CDR3aa: ASSQDGGPEQPQH
v_gene: TRBV5-5; j_gene: TRBJ1-2; abundance: .; CDR3aa: ASSLGQGAGYGYT
v_gene: TRBV20-1; j_gene: TRBJ2-3; abundance: .; CDR3aa: SARTSGRRDTQY
v_gene: TRBV7-2; j_gene: TRBJ2-7; abundance: few; CDR3aa: ASSPYSYEQY
v_gene: TRBV27; j_gene: TRBJ1-2; abundance: .; CDR3aa: ASSAGVGAYGYT
v_gene: TRBV7-8; j_gene: TRBJ2-1; abundance: .; CDR3aa: ASSSGRVAEQF
v_gene: TRBV6-1; j_gene: TRBJ2-1; abundance: .; CDR3aa: ASSTGTSNEQF
v_gene: TRBV7-9; j_gene: TRBJ2-2; abundance: few; CDR3aa: ASSLPAGQGWTGELF
v_gene: TRBV3-1; j_gene: TRBJ1-2; abundance: .; CDR3aa: ASSQVDSNYGYT
v_gene: TRBV27; j_gene: TRBJ2-7; abundance: many; CDR3aa: ASISIGTGAYEQY
v_gene: TRBV20-1; j_gene: TRBJ1-6; abundance: many; CDR3aa: SASPHLRTDSPLH
v_gene: TRBV5-1; j_gene: TRBJ1-4; abundance: few; CDR3aa: ASSPGTDSEKLF
v_gene: TRBV27; j_gene: TRBJ2-7; abundance: .; CDR3aa: ASQTSGRAGEQY
v_gene: TRBV7-3; j_gene: TRBJ2-3; abundance: few; CDR3aa: ASSLNTRTDTQY
v_gene: TRBV29-1; j_gene: TRBJ2-3; abundance: .; CDR3aa: SVDPGYTDTQY
v_gene: TRBV7-9; j_gene: TRBJ2-5; abundance: .; CDR3aa: ASTLTSGQAQY
v_gene: TRBV28; j_gene: TRBJ2-7; abundance: .; CDR3aa: ASRLAGIYEQY
v_gene: TRBV2; j_gene: TRBJ2-6; abundance: .; CDR3aa: ASRQPGQALSGANVLT
v_gene: TRBV20-1; j_gene: TRBJ2-7; abundance: few; CDR3aa: SAREYYEQY
v_gene: TRBV6-5; j_gene: TRBJ1-1; abundance: .; CDR3aa: ASSYQTGGTEAF
v_gene: TRBV6-5; j_gene: TRBJ2-7; abundance: .; CDR3aa: ASARTGDSYEQY
v_gene: TRBV6-1; j_gene: TRBJ2-7; abundance: .; CDR3aa: ASSGGLAVLQQY
v_gene: TRBV20-1; j_gene: TRBJ1-6; abundance: few; CDR3aa: SAYDRGPPLH
v_gene: TRBV2; j_gene: TRBJ2-5; abundance: .; CDR3aa: ASGHTGGETQY
v_gene: TRBV7-2; j_gene: TRBJ2-3; abundance: few; CDR3aa: ASSFPSVRGTQY
v_gene: TRBV24-1; j_gene: TRBJ2-1; abundance: .; CDR3aa: ATSDGGLAGTGNEQF
v_gene: TRBV18; j_gene: TRBJ2-5; abundance: .; CDR3aa: ASSPKEAQY
v_gene: TRBV6-6; j_gene: TRBJ2-1; abundance: few; CDR3aa: ASSYWDSYNEQF
v_gene: TRBV2; j_gene: TRBJ2-3; abundance: few; CDR3aa: ASSEAGGHRYAY
v_gene: TRBV12-3/TRBV12-4; j_gene: TRBJ1-1; abundance: .; CDR3aa: ASSFRLWNTEAF
v_gene: TRBV11-3; j_gene: TRBJ2-3; abundance: .; CDR3aa: ASSLDPSRTDTQY
v_gene: TRBV12-3/TRBV12-4; j_gene: TRBJ2-7; abundance: .; CDR3aa: ATWAGGYEQY
v_gene: TRBV20-1; j_gene: TRBJ1-2; abundance: .; CDR3aa: SARNSWTGQGPYT
v_gene: TRBV29-1; j_gene: TRBJ2-5; abundance: .; CDR3aa: SVGQAGETQY
v_gene: TRBV6-5; j_gene: .; abundance: .; CDR3aa: ASSYSKGLAGAVYEQY
v_gene: TRBV20-1; j_gene: TRBJ2-5; abundance: .; CDR3aa: SAGLGRRNEQY
v_gene: TRBV18; j_gene: TRBJ2-1; abundance: .; CDR3aa: ASSPWSGNEQF
v_gene: TRBV6-6; j_gene: TRBJ2-7; abundance: .; CDR3aa: ASSRAGTSGRSYEQY